Below, 3 T cell receptor beta chains from the same sample are listed, as sequenced in a study of T cells in Graves' hyperthyroidism and ophthalmopathy. RNA transcripts were the template for amplifying TCR beta CDR3 regions. HTBI primers were used for first-round RT-PCR of the TCR CDR3. TCRdb re-derived calls from the multiplex PCR reads in MiXCR, one entry per CDR3 protein. Among approximately 600,000 distinct CDR3 sequences listed, approximately 15% were seen once. The sequenced sample consisted of blood. These receptors came from a woman younger than 45 with Graves' hyperthyroidism that later progressed to Graves' ophthalmopathy.

This clonotype occurred many times. The chain has TRBV19 and TRBJ1-2, with D possibly being TRBD1 (5 bases). Germline CDR1 is LNHDA and CDR2 is SQIVND (reference sequence). The CDR3 runs 12 residues. Trimming took off 4 bases at V and 8 bases at J, with 11 bases between the two ends. The CDR3 region has the DNA TGTGCCAGTAGTAGGGACTTTGACGGCTACACCTTC. Protein product: CASSRDFDGYTF.

The genes are TRBV5-1 and TRBJ2-7; D may be TRBD2 (6 bases). The length of the CDR3 is 15 residues. CDR1 is SGHRS, CDR2 YFSETQ, per germline. Trimming took 5 bases from V and 2 from J, leaving 17 bases between them. DNA of the CDR3: TGCGCCAGCAGGGTAGAGCGGGTCCTGGCCTACGAGCAGTACTTC. This codes for CASRVERVLAYEQYF.

The CDR3, as DNA: TGTGCCAGCAGCGAGACCGATCGACTAGCGGGCCAAGAGACCCAGTACTTC. It yields the protein CASSETDRLAGQETQYF. This chain connects TRBV9 to TRBJ2-5; 10 nucleotides match TRBD2. The J segment lost 1 base and the V segment lost 3 bases, leaving 9 bases of the junction unmatched. The length of the CDR3 is 17 residues. CDR1 is SGDLS, CDR2 YYNGEE, per germline.